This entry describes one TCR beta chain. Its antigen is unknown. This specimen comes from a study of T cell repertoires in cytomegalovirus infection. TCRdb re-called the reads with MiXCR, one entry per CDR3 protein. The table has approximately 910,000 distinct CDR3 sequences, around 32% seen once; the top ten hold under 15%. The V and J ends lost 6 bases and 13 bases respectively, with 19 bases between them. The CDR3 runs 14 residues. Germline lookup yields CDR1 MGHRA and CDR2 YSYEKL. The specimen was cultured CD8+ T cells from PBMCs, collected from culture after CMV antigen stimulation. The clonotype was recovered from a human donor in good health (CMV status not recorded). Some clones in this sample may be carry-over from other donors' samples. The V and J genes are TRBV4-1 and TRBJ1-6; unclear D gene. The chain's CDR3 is CASSYPGSESPLHF. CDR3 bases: TGCGCCAGCAGTTATCCGGGGTCCGAATCGCCCCTCCACTTT.